Described below is a single T cell receptor beta chain sequence and its context. The antigen it binds to is not known. No base quality information exists; no much larger clone differs at one position. Library preparation used the immunoSEQ multiplex PCR assay. Not all clones reach the TCRdb copy of this immuneACCESS table, which keeps in-frame sequences only. Checked studies attribute under half of the gap to unresolved V genes and leave the rest unexplained. The sample includes over 11,000 clones, with 85% to 90% observed a single time. Approximately 1.6% of the sample is held by the ten biggest clonotypes. Healthy humans served as the donors. These data originate in a study of T cell repertoires and Cas9 in healthy adults (dated by TCRdb to 2016 to 2019). Describing the broader study: Within the CD4 and CD8 compartments, SpCas9-reactive T cells were assessed for multi-effector potency, cytotoxicity and lineage determination. Preexisting T cell immunity against the Streptococcus pyogenes Cas9 nuclease (SpCas9) used in CRISPR gene editing was examined in the study. Study-wide conclusions, independent of this receptor: In vitro, the proliferation and function of SpCas9-reactive effector T cells were reported to be mitigated by SpCas9-reactive regulatory T cells.

Material for sequencing was Tregs (CD4+, CD25+, CD127-, CD137-, CD154-) from PBMCs; culture status not recorded. This TCR derives from a human donor in good health.

For the CDR3, the sequence is CASSSRTSGGETQYF. The DNA sequence is TGCGCCAGCAGCTCAAGGACTAGCGGGGGTGAGACCCAGTACTTC. Recombination connected TRBV5-1 to TRBJ2-5; 13 of the junction bases match TRBD2. CDR1 and CDR2 were assigned from the germline V gene as SGHRS and YFSETQ. The cysteine opens and the phenylalanine closes a CDR3 of 15 amino acids. Only CDR3 DNA remains: 45 bases, in frame from the first base. V trim: 3 bases; J trim: 5 bases; unmatched bases: 4.